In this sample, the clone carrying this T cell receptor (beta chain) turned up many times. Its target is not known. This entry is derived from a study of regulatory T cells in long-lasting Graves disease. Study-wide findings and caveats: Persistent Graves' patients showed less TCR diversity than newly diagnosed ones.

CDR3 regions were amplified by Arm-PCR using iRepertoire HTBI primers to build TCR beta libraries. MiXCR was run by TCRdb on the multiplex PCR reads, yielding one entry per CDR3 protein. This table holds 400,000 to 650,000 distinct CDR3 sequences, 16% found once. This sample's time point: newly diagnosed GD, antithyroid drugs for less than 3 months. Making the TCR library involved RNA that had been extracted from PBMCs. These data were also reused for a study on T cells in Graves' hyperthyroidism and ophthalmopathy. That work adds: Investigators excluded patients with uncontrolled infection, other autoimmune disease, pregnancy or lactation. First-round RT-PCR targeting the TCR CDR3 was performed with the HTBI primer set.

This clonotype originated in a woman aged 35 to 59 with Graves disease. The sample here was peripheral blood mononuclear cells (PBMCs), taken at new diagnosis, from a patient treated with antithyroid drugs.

The CDR3 is CSALGQGGSYNEQFF. CDR3 coding DNA: TGCAGTGCACTCGGACAGGGGGGCTCCTACAATGAGCAGTTCTTC. This chain joins TRBV20-1 and TRBJ2-1, with 10 bases identical to TRBD1. The V segment lost 6 bases and the J segment 0 bases; nucleotides outside the gene matches: 5. There are 15 residues in the CDR3. CDR1 and CDR2 (germline): DFQATT, SNEGSKA (reference sequence).